The 14 T cell receptor beta chains given below trace back to one sample, sequenced in a study of spatial heterogeneity in lung cancer. From the 5' RACE reads, TCRdb called clonotypes with MiXCR, one entry per CDR3 protein. The data show thousands of distinct CDR3 sequences, 15% to 19% seen once. Time point of the sample: sample taken at primary tumor resection. Here the sequenced sample was normal lung tissue next to the tumor, taken at surgery. The receptor set was obtained from a male donor with early-stage non-small cell lung cancer.

For the CDR3, the DNA is TGTGCCAGCAGCCCCGGGACACCCCTAGACAATGAGCAGTTCTTC. As protein: CASSPGTPLDNEQFF. The chain employs TRBV11-2 and TRBJ2-1, with D tentatively TRBD1 (6 bases). The CDR3 consists of 15 residues. V lost 5 bases, J lost 5 bases, and 16 bases lay in between. Germline loops: CDR1 SGHAT, CDR2 FQNNGV.

This clonotype came up many times. This chain joins TRBV20-1 and TRBJ2-7; TRBD2 is a possible D gene (6 bases). The V gene lost 0 bases and the J gene lost 5 bases, with 14 bases spanning the gap. From germline, CDR1 is DFQATT and CDR2 SNEGSKA (reference sequence). This CDR3 has 14 amino acids. CDR3 bases: TGCAGTGCTAGAGATAATAGACGGGGGAACGAGCAGTACTTC. Amino acids: CSARDNRRGNEQYF.

This clonotype was seen ten or more times. This CDR3 reads CASSGQGSSYEQYF. For the CDR3, the DNA is TGTGCCAGCAGTGGTCAGGGGAGCTCCTACGAGCAGTACTTC. The chain has TRBV27 and TRBJ2-7; weak D call: TRBD1 (6 bases). The germline gives CDR1 MNHEY, CDR2 SMNVEV (reference sequence). V lost 5 bases, J lost 0 bases, and 11 bases lay in between. This CDR3 is built from 14 residues.

By its share, this clonotype is large. This chain uses TRBV9 with TRBJ1-1; 8 nucleotides line up with TRBD1. The CDR3 loop spans 13 amino acids. The V gene end was trimmed by 4 bases and the J gene end by 8 bases; junction bases not matched to a gene: 7. Germline-derived CDR1 and CDR2 are SGDLS and YYNGEE. The CDR3 DNA follows: TGTGCCAGCAGCTACGAGAGACAGGGGGAAGCTTTCTTT. It yields the protein CASSYERQGEAFF.

The chain recombines TRBV7-9 with TRBJ1-1; no clear D gene. Germline CDR1 SEHNR, CDR2 FQNEAQ (reference sequence). The V end lost 4 bases, the J end lost 6 bases, and 15 bases lay between the germline ends. This CDR3 is 14 amino acids long. The CDR3 here is CASSSPRGSPEAFF. The CDR3 bases are TGTGCCAGCAGCTCCCCACGGGGATCCCCTGAAGCTTTCTTT.

By its share, this clonotype is medium-sized (0.01 to 0.1%). CDR3 in amino acids: CASSPTGTSNQPQHF. Here the CDR3 DNA reads TGTGCCAGCAGCCCGACAGGGACCAGCAATCAGCCCCAGCATTTT. This chain uses TRBV28 with TRBJ1-5; 7 bases match TRBD1. The CDR3 length is 15 residues. Trimming cost V 6 bases and J 1 base; bases outside gene matches: 6. Germline V gives CDR1 MDHEN, CDR2 SYDVKM.

The sample holds a few counts of this clonotype. The chain combines TRBV12-3 or TRBV12-4 with TRBJ1-4, with a tentative D call TRBD1 (5 bases). This CDR3 has 13 amino acids. V was trimmed by 3 bases and J by 11 bases, leaving 13 bases between them. The CDR3 coding sequence is TGTGCCAGCAGTTTGAGGCAGGGAAGGAAACTGTTTTTT. It codes for CASSLRQGRKLFF.

The chain joins TRBV27 to TRBJ1-4; 7 bases agree with TRBD1. The CDR3 length is 14 residues. The V gene end was trimmed by 5 bases and the J gene end by 7 bases; junction bases not matched to a gene: 7. Germline-derived CDR1 and CDR2 are MNHEY and SMNVEV (reference sequence). This chain's CDR3 is CASSLRGSGEKLFF. CDR3 in DNA: TGTGCCAGCAGTCTCAGGGGGAGCGGTGAAAAACTGTTTTTT.

The chain combines TRBV7-2 with TRBJ2-7; 10 nucleotides align to TRBD1. Germline trimming cut 5 bases from V and 5 bases from J; bases unmatched to any gene: 9. This CDR3 is built from 15 residues. Germline-derived CDR1 and CDR2 are SGHTA and FQGNSA. The CDR3 nucleotides are TGTGCCAGCAGCCCCTCGGGACAGGGGAGGAACGAGCAGTACTTC. Protein: CASSPSGQGRNEQYF.

This clonotype showed up just a few times. The V gene is TRBV11-3, the J gene TRBJ2-1; 16 nucleotides agree with TRBD2. The CDR3 runs to 19 residues. V lost 1 base to trimming and J lost 6 bases; unmatched junction nucleotides: 9. The V gene's germline CDR1 is SGHNT and CDR2 YENEEA. CDR3 DNA: TGTGCCAGCAGCTTAGCCGGGACTAGCGGGGGGGCCACGGGCAATGAGCAGTTCTTC. Protein product: CASSLAGTSGGATGNEQFF. Full variable domain (outside the CDR3, taken from reference TRBV11-3 and TRBJ2-1): EAGVVQSPRYKIIEKKQPVAFWCNPISGHNTLYWYLQNLGQGPELLIRYENEEAVDDSQLPKDRFSAERLKGVDSTLKIQPAELGDSAVYLCASSLAGTSGGATGNEQFFGPGTRLTVL.

This clonotype is categorized as medium-sized. The chain couples TRBV6-2 or TRBV6-3 to TRBJ1-2, with D hard to call. Trimming pared 2 bases from V and 0 bases from J, leaving 13 bases between. CDR3 length: 16 residues. Germline V gene sequence: CDR1 MNHEY, CDR2 SVGEGT. The CDR3 sequence is CASSYATSEPNYGYTF. The CDR3 coding sequence is TGTGCCAGCAGTTACGCAACAAGCGAACCTAACTATGGCTACACCTTC.

This clonotype is judged medium-sized. The chain combines TRBV20-1 with TRBJ1-1, with a possible D match to TRBD1 (5 bases). This CDR3 contains 14 residues. V lost 0 bases to trimming and J lost 3 bases, with 11 bases between them. Germline V gene sequence: CDR1 DFQATT, CDR2 SNEGSKA (reference sequence). Here the CDR3 reads CSARDTGTHTEAFF. The CDR3 nucleotides read TGCAGTGCTAGAGATACCGGGACCCACACTGAAGCTTTCTTT.

This clonotype has more than one count but fewer than ten. This chain connects TRBV6-4 to TRBJ2-2; D gene ambiguous. V was pared by 1 base and J by 5 bases, with 2 bases between. Germline V gene data show CDR1 as MRHNA and CDR2 as SNTAGT. The CDR3 is 12 residues long. CDR3 nucleotide sequence: TGTGCCAGCAGTGACTGGACCGGGGAGCTGTTTTTT. It translates to CASSDWTGELFF.

This clonotype was seen only a few times. The rearrangement uses TRBV6-1 and TRBJ1-4, with 7 bases fitting TRBD1. The CDR3 consists of 15 residues. V lost 4 bases to trimming and J lost 4 bases; unmatched junction nucleotides: 6. Germline V CDR1 and CDR2: MNHNS, SASEGT. Here the CDR3 reads CASSARDSFNEKLFF. The CDR3, as DNA: TGTGCCAGCAGTGCAAGGGACAGCTTTAATGAAAAACTGTTTTTT.